Below are 7 T cell receptor beta chains sequenced from a single sample in a study of blood T cell repertoires in COVID-19. Produced via immunoSEQ multiplex PCR; TCRdb's table is partial and in-frame only. In the table there are 330,000 or so clones, roughly 90% of which are singletons. Sequenced sample: PBMCs or T cells enriched from blood (not recorded which). The source is a woman in her 30s who had recovered from COVID-19.

The chain couples TRBV7-8 to TRBJ2-7; 12 nucleotides match TRBD2. V dropped 5 bases and J dropped 6; count of bases not matched to a gene: 11. Looked up from germline, CDR1 is SGHVS and CDR2 is FQNEAQ. The CDR3 contains 16 residues. CDR3 coding DNA: TGTGCCAGCAGCCCCTCTAGCGGGAGGGCCCGGAGCGAGCAGTACTTC. Its protein is CASSPSSGRARSEQYF. Full variable domain (remainder filled in from reference TRBV7-8 and TRBJ2-7): GAGVSQSPRYKVAKRGQDVALRCDPISGHVSLFWYQQALGQGPEFLTYFQNEAQLDKSGLPSDRFFAERPEGSVSTLKIQRTQQEDSAVYLCASSPSSGRARSEQYFGPGTRLTVT.

The rearrangement links TRBV5-6 to TRBJ2-1; D gene ambiguous. Trimming removed 0 bases from V and 10 bases from J, with 11 bases in between. This CDR3 is built from 13 residues. Germline V lookup: CDR1 SGHDT, CDR2 YYEEEE. The chain's CDR3 is CASSLASIGEQFF. DNA for the CDR3: TGTGCCAGCAGCTTGGCGAGTATCGGGGAGCAGTTCTTC.

The J gene is TRBJ1-1, the V gene TRBV2; 8 nucleotides align to TRBD1. CDR3 size: 14 residues. V lost 5 bases to trimming and J lost 1 base; unmatched junction nucleotides: 3. The germline gives CDR1 SNHLY, CDR2 FYNNEI. The CDR3: CASSYGQGNTEAFF. DNA of the CDR3: TGTGCCAGCAGTTATGGACAGGGGAACACTGAAGCTTTCTTT.

This sequence joins TRBV21-1 and TRBJ2-3; the table's D call, TRBD2, has no DNA check behind it. TRBV21-1 is reported as a pseudogene. The CDR3 consists of 16 residues. The CDR3 sequence is CASSKALYGRTDTQYF. The CDR3 DNA sequence: TGTGCCAGCAGCAAAGCGCTTTACGGGAGAACAGATACGCAGTATTTT.

This clone was observed once. The rearrangement links TRBV3-1 (or the pseudogene TRBV3-2) to TRBJ1-6, with 7 nucleotides matching TRBD1. The CDR3 is made up of 13 amino acids. The ends lost 7 bases at V and 9 bases at J; junction bases unmatched: 6. CDR1 and CDR2 (germline): LGHDT, YNNKEL (reference sequence). Here the CDR3 reads CASTTGSGSPLHF. The DNA of the CDR3 is TGTGCCAGCACGACAGGGAGCGGTTCACCCCTCCACTTT.

This clone was recorded only once. The chain has TRBV28 and TRBJ2-7; 9 positions agree with TRBD2. The CDR3 is 15 residues long. Germline CDR1 MDHEN, CDR2 SYDVKM. The trim removed 6 bases at V and 2 bases at J, leaving 8 bases unmatched. The CDR3 protein is CASSRKAGGPYEQYF. CDR3 nucleotide sequence: TGTGCCAGCAGCAGGAAAGCGGGAGGCCCCTACGAGCAGTACTTC. The full variable domain, rest sourced from reference TRBV28 and TRBJ2-7, is DVKVTQSSRYLVKRTGEKVFLECVQDMDHENMFWYRQDPGLGLRLIYFSYDVKMKEKGDIPEGYSVSREKKERFSLILESASTNQTSMYLCASSRKAGGPYEQYFGPGTRLTVT.

The rearrangement uses TRBV19 and TRBJ1-1; TRBD1 is a possible D gene (6 bases). CDR1 is LNHDA and CDR2 is SQIVND in the germline V gene (reference sequence). This CDR3 is 15 amino acids long. The V gene lost 1 base and the J gene lost 8 bases, with 17 bases spanning the gap. CDR3 in amino acids: CASSIGGRGNFEAFF. The CDR3 DNA reads TGTGCCAGTAGTATAGGGGGGCGCGGTAACTTCGAAGCTTTCTTT. Full variable domain (outside the CDR3, taken from reference TRBV19 and TRBJ1-1): DGGITQSPKYLFRKEGQNVTLSCEQNLNHDAMYWYRQDPGQGLRLIYYSQIVNDFQKGDIAEGYSVSREKKESFPLTVTSAQKNPTAFYLCASSIGGRGNFEAFFGQGTRLTVV.